This TCR beta chain was recovered during a study of control samples from healthy donors and cancer patients. Germline-derived CDR1 and CDR2 are SGHNT and YENEEA. With 1 base removed from V and 8 bases from J, the gap between germline ends came to 8 bases. This CDR3 comprises 12 residues. The assay was immunoSEQ multiplex PCR, and TCRdb's table has in-frame clones only and misses some. The sample consists of about 410,000 clones, 90% of them appearing once. The chain is built from TRBV11-3 and TRBJ1-1, with D possibly TRBD1 on 6 matching bases. The sequence was collected from a man in his forties with head and neck cancer. Source material: PBMCs. This chain's CDR3 is CASSLGRGEAFF. The CDR3 region has the DNA TGTGCCAGCAGCTTAGGCAGGGGAGAAGCTTTCTTT.